Presented here are 28 T cell receptor beta chains from one specimen sequenced in a study of breast tumors, draining lymph nodes, adjacent tissues. MiXCR was run by TCRdb on the multiplex PCR reads, yielding one entry per CDR3 protein. The table shows some 130,000 distinct CDR3 sequences, with more than 20% occurring only once. Axillary draining lymph nodes of breast cancer patients supplied the node samples. Sequenced input: axillary lymph node tissue. The receptors shown here come from a female donor with breast cancer. Some clones in this sample may be carry-over from other donors' samples.

This clonotype has at least ten counts. This chain uses TRBV5-1 with TRBJ2-5, with D maybe TRBD2 (7 bases). Between the trimmed V and J ends, which lost 5 bases and 7 bases, there was a span of 18 bases. Germline V CDR1 and CDR2: SGHRS, YFSETQ. This CDR3 comprises 14 residues. This chain's CDR3 is CASRAGHQIGTQYF. CDR3 nucleotides: TGCGCCAGCAGAGCGGGACACCAAATTGGGACCCAGTACTTC.

As concerns this clonotype: Since a much larger clone is just one base distant, this may be a read error. No conserved phenylalanine or tryptophan ends this CDR3, so it is likely a read error. CDR3 loop: CSVTGLAGETQYS. As DNA, the CDR3 is TGCAGCGTCACGGGACTCGCCGGTGAGACCCAGTACTCC. The chain has TRBV29-1 and TRBJ2-5; TRBD2 is a possible D gene (6 bases). Trimming took off 6 bases at V and 5 bases at J, with 16 bases between the two ends. CDR3 length: 13 amino acids. Germline values: CDR1 SQVTM, CDR2 ANQGSEA.

In regard to this clonotype: Just one base apart from a much larger clone, this may be a read error. The V gene is TRBV2, the J gene TRBJ2-2; 8 nucleotides agree with TRBD1. The CDR3 runs to 14 residues. CDR1 and CDR2 from the germline V gene are SNHLY and FYNNEI. The CDR3: CASMETGVTGELLF. The CDR3 nucleotides read TGTGCCAGCATGGAGACAGGGGTCACCGGGGAGCTGCTTTTT. Full variable domain (rest looked up from reference TRBV2 and TRBJ2-2): EPEVTQTPSHQVTQMGQEVILRCVPISNHLYFYWYRQILGQKVEFLVSFYNNEISEKSEIFDDQFSVERPDGSNFTLKIRSTKLEDSAMYFCASMETGVTGELLFGEGSRLTVL.

There are many counts of this clonotype. This chain links TRBV4-1 with TRBJ2-5; 11 nucleotides agree with TRBD2. The CDR3 extends over 14 amino acids. V shed 4 bases and J 6 bases; nucleotides not matched to a gene: 4. CDR1 is MGHRA and CDR2 is YSYEKL in the germline V gene. The CDR3 spells CASSLTSGSKTQYF. The CDR3 nucleotides read TGCGCCAGCAGCCTTACTAGCGGGAGTAAGACCCAGTACTTC.

The table lists this clonotype with a count of one. Given the absence of the conserved phenylalanine or tryptophan at the CDR3 end, a read error is likely. The genes are TRBV9 and TRBJ2-1; 12 nucleotides match TRBD2. Germline-derived CDR1 and CDR2 are SGDLS and YYNGEE. The CDR3 spans 16 residues. V dropped 4 bases and J dropped 6; count of bases not matched to a gene: 8. In DNA form, the CDR3 reads TGTGCCAGCAGCCCCCGGACTAGCGGGATGGGCAATGAGCAGTTCTCC. Protein product: CASSPRTSGMGNEQFS.

This clonotype was found many times. This chain joins TRBV2 and TRBJ2-1; D may be TRBD2 (6 bases). The germline V gene has CDR1 SNHLY and CDR2 FYNNEI. The ends were cut back, 7 bases at V and 3 bases at J, with 13 bases in the middle. CDR3 size: 14 residues. This CDR3 reads CASKAGSGYNEQFF. The DNA of the CDR3 is TGTGCCAGCAAGGCCGGGAGTGGCTACAATGAGCAGTTCTTC.

This clonotype was recorded at least ten times. The chain joins TRBV7-2 to TRBJ2-7; 9 bases are shared with TRBD2. Germline-derived CDR1 and CDR2 are SGHTA and FQGNSA. The junction had 27 bases not matched to a gene; V was cut back by 4 bases and J by 5 bases. This CDR3 contains 21 residues. CDR3 amino acids: CASSSKGLSGLAGLRPDEQYF. CDR3 nucleotides: TGTGCCAGCAGCTCAAAAGGCTTATCCGGGCTAGCGGGACTTCGCCCCGACGAGCAGTACTTC. Variable domain in full (rest from reference TRBV7-2 and TRBJ2-7): GAGVSQSPSNKVTEKGKDVELRCDPISGHTALYWYRQSLGQGLEFLIYFQGNSAPDKSGLPSDRFSAERTGGSVSTLTIQRTQQEDSAVYLCASSSKGLSGLAGLRPDEQYFGPGTRLTVT.

The chain joins TRBV20-1 to TRBJ2-3, with TRBD2 matching over 12 bases. In germline, CDR1 is DFQATT, CDR2 SNEGSKA (reference sequence). Unmatched junction bases numbered 7, after V lost 3 bases and J lost 6 bases. The CDR3 sequence is 15 residues long. Written as DNA, the CDR3 is TGCAGTGCTAGGAGACTAGCGGGAGTTCAGGATACGCAGTATTTT. It encodes CSARRLAGVQDTQYF.

Ten or more counts support this clonotype. The chain links TRBV30 to TRBJ2-7; TRBD2 agrees at 12 bases. V shed 3 bases and J 7 bases; nucleotides not matched to a gene: 7. CDR3 length: 14 residues. CDR1 and CDR2 from the germline V gene are GTSNPN and SVGIG (reference sequence). CDR3: CAWRRGGTSGEQYF. CDR3 bases: TGTGCCTGGAGGAGGGGAGGGACTAGCGGGGAGCAGTACTTC.

In its sample, this clonotype was seen many times. The chain carries TRBV20-1 and TRBJ2-7; 7 nucleotides line up with TRBD2. The CDR3 covers 13 residues. Losses at the gene ends were 5 bases for V and 3 bases for J; bases not matched to a gene: 7. CDR1 and CDR2 (germline): DFQATT, SNEGSKA (reference sequence). The CDR3 nucleotides read TGCAGTGCTCCCGTGGGAGGGCTCTACGAGCAGTACTTC. Protein sequence: CSAPVGGLYEQYF.

On this clonotype itself: This clone may be a read error of a much larger clone one base away. The rearrangement links TRBV10-3 to TRBJ2-2; the D gene is possibly TRBD2 (5 bases). The CDR3 totals 12 residues. Germline CDR1 is ENHRY and CDR2 is SYGVKD. V shed 5 bases and J shed 9 bases, with 10 bases lying between them. In DNA form, the CDR3 reads TGTGCCATCAGTCCGAGGGTCAGGGAGCTGTTTTTT. Its protein is CAISPRVRELFF.

The genes are TRBV20-1 and TRBJ2-7; 13 nucleotides agree with TRBD2. Germline V lookup: CDR1 DFQATT, CDR2 SNEGSKA (reference sequence). The CDR3 length is 17 residues. With 0 bases clipped from V and 3 bases from J, the junction kept 8 bases outside the gene matches. CDR3 DNA sequence: TGCAGTGCTAGAGATACTAGCGGGAGGGCCAGGGGCTACGAGCAGTACTTC. Translating it yields CSARDTSGRARGYEQYF.

This clonotype was counted ten times or more. The rearrangement links TRBV10-3 to TRBJ2-3; D is perhaps TRBD1 or TRBD2 (5 bases each). Germline CDR1 and CDR2: ENHRY and SYGVKD. Trimming pared 10 bases from V and 2 bases from J, leaving 13 bases between. The CDR3 is 13 amino acids. The DNA of the CDR3 is TGTGCCACAAATCGGGACCTCACAGATACGCAGTATTTT. Its protein product is CATNRDLTDTQYF.

This chain connects TRBV19 to TRBJ1-5; the D gene is possibly TRBD1 (5 bases). Germline V gives CDR1 LNHDA, CDR2 SQIVND (reference sequence). This CDR3 comprises 14 residues. Deletions cut 3 bases from V and 2 bases from J, with 8 bases between. This CDR3 is CASSIDSRNQPQHF. CDR3 DNA: TGTGCCAGTAGTATTGACAGCCGCAATCAGCCCCAGCATTTT.

V usage is TRBV4-1 and J usage is TRBJ2-5; tentative D call: TRBD1 (6 bases). The J call may be mistaken, given a closer DNA end match to TRBJ2-1. The CDR3 length is 15 residues. The germline CDR1 and CDR2 sequences are MGHRA and YSYEKL. The CDR3 DNA sequence: TGCGCCAGCAGCCAAGGACAGGCCAGCCAAGAGACCCAGTTCTTC. Residues: CASSQGQASQETQFF.

To note about this clonotype: This may be a read error: a much more frequent sequence differs by one nucleotide. Since no conserved phenylalanine or tryptophan closes the CDR3, a read error is the likely cause. The chain combines TRBV12-3 or TRBV12-4 with TRBJ1-3; no clear D. The CDR3 runs 15 residues. V was clipped by 4 bases and J by 0 bases, with 10 bases between them. This CDR3 reads CASSSGVHSGNTIYL. The CDR3 DNA reads as TGTGCCAGCAGTTCAGGTGTACACTCTGGAAACACCATATATCTT.

Concerning this clonotype: Germline is not matched at one junction end, which may reflect a read error. The CDR3 DNA sequence: TGTGCCTGGACGGGGGACGGGACTAATGAAAAACTGTGTTTT. Its translation is CAWTGDGTNEKLCF. The chain couples TRBV30 to TRBJ1-4, with D tentatively TRBD1 (5 bases). Per germline, CDR1 GTSNPN and CDR2 SVGIG (reference sequence). The CDR3 is 14 amino acids.

Ten or more counts support this clonotype. The V and J genes are TRBV3-1 and TRBJ2-3; D is possibly TRBD1 (6 bases). Per the germline V gene, CDR1 is LGHDT and CDR2 is YNNKEL (reference sequence). The ends were cut back, 0 bases at V and 7 bases at J, with 14 bases in the middle. The CDR3 spans 15 residues. CDR3 sequence (DNA): TGTGCCAGCAGCCAAGATGGGACAATGCGAAATACGCAGTATTTT. Encoded protein: CASSQDGTMRNTQYF.

This clonotype was observed many times. The V call is TRBV12-3 or TRBV12-4, the J call TRBJ1-5; D is perhaps TRBD1 (5 bases). With 3 bases removed from V and 9 bases from J, the gap between germline ends came to 15 bases. This CDR3 has 14 residues. The CDR3 DNA sequence: TGTGCCAGCAGTTTGGGGCAGGCTGCCATGCCCCAGCATTTT. Amino acids: CASSLGQAAMPQHF.

This clonotype occurred once. A read error may be the cause here, since a much bigger clone is one base away. The CDR3 reads CASSFGGKGTQYF. CDR3 coding DNA: TGCGCCAGCAGCTTCGGGGGAAAAGGGACCCAGTACTTC. The chain uses TRBV5-1 and TRBJ2-5, with a possible D match to TRBD2 (6 bases). CDR1 SGHRS and CDR2 YFSETQ come from the germline V gene. V was shortened by 2 bases and J by 7 bases, with 12 bases between the two germline ends. CDR3 length: 13 residues.

At least ten counts were recorded for this clonotype. CDR3 nucleotide sequence: TGTGCCAGCAGCTTTGAAAGAGATAACGGTGAGTACTTC. Translation: CASSFERDNGEYF. The gene calls are TRBV13 and TRBJ2-7; the D is unclear. The CDR3 spans 13 residues. Germline V lookup: CDR1 PRHDT, CDR2 FYEKMQ (reference sequence). The V and J ends lost 3 bases and 11 bases respectively, with 17 bases between them.

Many counts were recorded for this clonotype. The chain joins TRBV20-1 to TRBJ2-6; D is perhaps TRBD1 (6 bases). Looked up from germline, CDR1 is DFQATT and CDR2 is SNEGSKA (reference sequence). V was trimmed by 3 bases and J by 0 bases, leaving 9 bases between them. The CDR3 runs 15 residues. CDR3 DNA: TGCAGTGCTAGGGACAGAGACTCTGGGGCCAACGTCCTGACTTTC. This codes for CSARDRDSGANVLTF.

The table lists this clonotype with many counts. The CDR3 sequence is CASSLEPSLSANTQYF. CDR3 sequence (DNA): TGTGCCAGCAGCTTGGAGCCTTCCCTTAGCGCAAATACGCAGTATTTT. This rearrangement joins TRBV5-8 to TRBJ2-3; perhaps TRBD2 as D (5 bases). This CDR3 is built from 16 residues. Trimming removed 0 bases from V and 7 bases from J, with 18 bases in between. CDR1 is SGHTS and CDR2 is YDEGEE in the germline V gene.

This clonotype was counted ten times or more. CDR3 sequence: CASSPQQFSYEQYF. CDR3 in DNA: TGTGCCAGCAGCCCCCAGCAGTTCAGCTACGAGCAGTACTTC. V gene TRBV7-2 combines with J gene TRBJ2-7; D gene unclear. The CDR3 length is 14 residues. V lost 5 bases and J 3 bases, leaving 14 bases between the germline ends. The germline CDR1 and CDR2 sequences are SGHTA and FQGNSA.

The CDR3: CAWEDTSGQHF. The CDR3 DNA follows: TGTGCCTGGGAAGACACGTCGGGACAGCATTTT. The chain combines TRBV30 with TRBJ1-5; no reliable D call. V was trimmed by 5 bases and J by 13 bases, leaving 15 bases between them. The germline gives CDR1 GTSNPN, CDR2 SVGIG (reference sequence). The CDR3 is 11 amino acids. Full variable domain (missing parts from reference TRBV30 and TRBJ1-5): SQTIHQWPATLVQPVGSPLSLECTVEGTSNPNLYWYRQAAGRGLQLLFYSVGIGQISSEVPQNLSASRPQDRQFILSSKKLLLSDSGFYLCAWEDTSGQHFGDGTRLSIL.

This clonotype appeared a few times. The chain combines TRBV18 with TRBJ2-5; D is unclear. V was shortened by 0 bases and J by 0 bases, with 5 bases between the two germline ends. CDR1 is KGHSH and CDR2 is LQKENI in the germline V gene. CDR3 length equals 14 residues. The CDR3, as DNA: TGTGCCAGCTCACCACCAAACTACCAAGAGACCCAGTACTTC. It specifies CASSPPNYQETQYF. Filled out from reference TRBV18 and TRBJ2-5, the complete variable domain reads NAGVMQNPRHLVRRRGQEARLRCSPMKGHSHVYWYRQLPEEGLKFMVYLQKENIIDESGMPKERFSAEFPKEGPSILRIQQVVRGDSAAYFCASSPPNYQETQYFGPGTRLLVL.

This clonotype came up many times. J is TRBJ2-7 and V is TRBV6-2 or TRBV6-3; D remains ambiguous. Trimming took 6 bases from V and 4 from J, leaving 7 bases between them. CDR1 is MNHEY, CDR2 SVGEGT, per germline. The CDR3 covers 11 residues. The chain's CDR3 is CASRDFYEQYF. CDR3 sequence (DNA): TGTGCCAGCAGGGATTTTTACGAGCAGTACTTC.

At least ten counts were recorded for this clonotype. V usage is TRBV7-2 and J usage is TRBJ2-3, with D uncertain. V was shortened by 2 bases and J by 1 base, with 7 bases between the two germline ends. The CDR3 has 14 amino acids. Per germline, CDR1 SGHTA and CDR2 FQGNSA. The CDR3 bases are TGTGCCAGCAGCTTATCCGCAGGCACAGATACGCAGTATTTT. This sequence encodes CASSLSAGTDTQYF.